This T cell receptor beta chain was profiled in a study of T cell responses to AZD1222 COVID-19 vaccine. Clones were read by immunoSEQ multiplex PCR, and TCRdb kept only the in-frame ones, dropping some. The repertoire consists of roughly 100,000 clones, with approximately 84% occurring once and the leading ten covering over 12%. This CDR3 is 12 amino acids long. Trimming cost V 4 bases and J 12 bases; bases outside gene matches: 7. Germline CDR1 is MNHEY and CDR2 is SVGAGI. This TCR was recovered from an adult who received the AZD1222 COVID-19 vaccine. The sample consisted of peripheral blood, taken 28 days after the second AZD1222 dose. The chain employs TRBV6-5 and TRBJ1-2; TRBD1 agrees at 8 bases. CDR3 DNA: TGTGCCAGCAGTTTTGACAGGGGAGAGAACACCTTC. Protein product: CASSFDRGENTF.